This TCR beta chain was sequenced for a study of T-cell reconstitution after alpha-beta-depleted transplantation in children. CDR3 length: 17 amino acids. Germline CDR1 is SGHRS and CDR2 is YFSETQ. Losses at the gene ends were 0 bases for V and 7 bases for J; bases not matched to a gene: 13. This clonotype was detected ten times or more. Preparation of the TCRbeta library involved a method that used unique molecular identifiers. One entry per CDR3 protein results from TCRdb running MiXCR on the PCR reads. The sample includes roughly 610,000 distinct CDR3 sequences, about 10% of them seen just once. This TCR was recovered from a human donor who donated a stem cell graft to a child with acute myeloid leukemia. V is TRBV5-1 and J is TRBJ2-1, with 7 bases identical to TRBD2. The starting material was PBMCs from the stem cell graft donor, obtained from the stem cell graft. The CDR3 here is CASSLAPVAGFMNEQFF. For the CDR3, the DNA is TGCGCCAGCAGCTTGGCCCCAGTAGCGGGCTTTATGAATGAGCAGTTCTTC. Full variable domain (rest looked up from reference TRBV5-1 and TRBJ2-1): KAGVTQTPRYLIKTRGQQVTLSCSPISGHRSVSWYQQTPGQGLQFLFEYFSETQRNKGNFPGRFSGRQFSNSRSEMNVSTLELGDSALYLCASSLAPVAGFMNEQFFGPGTRLTVL.